Presented here are 8 T cell receptor beta chains from one specimen sequenced in a study of cytomegalovirus exposure and HLA in healthy donors. PCR used 60 Vbeta primers and 13 Jbeta primers. Some clones are missing from TCRdb's copy, which holds only in-frame ones; the method was immunoSEQ multiplex PCR. The data show fewer than 95,000 clones, roughly four fifths seen once. What was sequenced was PBMCs. These TCRs come from a man younger than 45 in good health and CMV-seronegative.

The genes are TRBV9 and TRBJ1-1; D is perhaps TRBD1 (6 bases). This CDR3 is built from 14 residues. The germline CDR1 and CDR2 sequences are SGDLS and YYNGEE. The germline V and J ends were trimmed by 0 bases and 7 bases, with 13 bases remaining between them. CDR3 DNA sequence: TGTGCCAGCAGCGTAGTACAGGGTAAGGTTGAAGCTTTCTTT. Protein: CASSVVQGKVEAFF.

The chain has TRBV28 and TRBJ2-5; 12 nucleotides align to TRBD2. CDR3 size: 15 residues. V lost 8 bases to trimming and J lost 4 bases; unmatched junction nucleotides: 8. CDR1 and CDR2 (germline): MDHEN, SYDVKM. The CDR3 coding sequence is TGTGCCAGCGGTGGCCTGGGACTAGCGGGAGAGACCCAGTACTTC. Translation gives CASGGLGLAGETQYF.

This sequence joins TRBV2 and TRBJ2-2; D might be TRBD2 (5 bases). Germline V gene data show CDR1 as SNHLY and CDR2 as FYNNEI. The V and J ends lost 2 bases and 10 bases respectively, with 11 bases between them. The CDR3 is 13 amino acids. As DNA, the CDR3 is TGTGCCAGCAGTGAATACGAGGGCGCGGAGCTGTTTTTT. Its protein is CASSEYEGAELFF.

The V and J genes are TRBV6-1 and TRBJ2-1; D is possibly TRBD1 (5 bases). Trimming stripped 7 bases from V and 4 bases from J, with 11 bases between. The CDR3 is 13 residues long. Germline loops: CDR1 MNHNS, CDR2 SASEGT. The DNA for the CDR3 is TGTGCCAGCACCCTCCAGGGATACAATGAGCAGTTCTTC. Protein: CASTLQGYNEQFF.

The chain recombines TRBV6-5 with TRBJ1-3, with a tentative D call TRBD1 (6 bases). The CDR3 runs 14 residues. Germline V gives CDR1 MNHEY, CDR2 SVGAGI. The V end lost 7 bases, the J end lost 4 bases, and 14 bases lay between the germline ends. The CDR3: CASTLTTGGNTIYF. The DNA of the CDR3 is TGTGCCAGCACCTTAACGACAGGCGGAAACACCATATATTTT.

This chain links TRBV4-2 with TRBJ2-1; D may be TRBD2 (7 bases). The V gene's germline CDR1 is LGHNA and CDR2 YNFKEQ. V lost 5 bases, J lost 0 bases, and 14 bases lay in between. The CDR3 is made up of 16 amino acids. In DNA, the CDR3 is TGTGCCAGCAGCTACGAGGGGGGGACCTCCTACAATGAGCAGTTCTTC. This sequence encodes CASSYEGGTSYNEQFF.

V is TRBV11-2 and J is TRBJ1-5; 9 bases fit TRBD1. This CDR3 has 14 residues. Trimming at V came to 4 bases and at J to 4 bases, leaving 2 bases not matched to a gene. CDR1 is SGHAT and CDR2 is FQNNGV in the germline V gene. The CDR3 region is CASSWGQGNQPQHF. Written as DNA, the CDR3 is TGTGCCAGCAGCTGGGGACAGGGAAATCAGCCCCAGCATTTT.

The chain employs TRBV27 and TRBJ2-5; D remains unclear. The CDR3 covers 16 residues. V was shortened by 1 base and J by 1 base, with 13 bases between the two germline ends. CDR1 and CDR2 (germline): MNHEY, SMNVEV (reference sequence). CDR3 coding DNA: TGTGCCAGCAGTTTATGGCCTCGGCGGAGCCAAGAGACCCAGTACTTC. As protein: CASSLWPRRSQETQYF.